The T cell receptor (beta chain) under discussion was sequenced for a study of blood T cells in healthy people across ages. Whole-study findings and limits: The donors' CMV status was not determined, possibly confounding changes in expanded clonotypes.

A second roughly 7 to 11 cycle PCR used barcoded and J-beta primers. A tag from a template-switch adaptor with 12 random nucleotides marked each cDNA molecule. Every sample gave at least 2.5 million paired-end reads containing CDR3. MiXCR was run by TCRdb on the 5' RACE reads, yielding one entry per CDR3 protein. The sample has roughly 700,000 distinct CDR3 sequences; 49% are singletons. This clonotype appeared a few times. Its antigen is currently unknown. The CDR3 sequence is 16 residues long. V was shortened by 2 bases and J by 8 bases, with 19 bases between the two germline ends. In germline, CDR1 is MNHEY, CDR2 SVGEGT.

This chain links TRBV6-2 or TRBV6-3 with TRBJ2-1; a possible D gene is TRBD2 (5 bases). The material sequenced was blood. The receptor was isolated from a woman in her sixties in good health. The CDR3, as DNA: TGTGCCAGCAGTTACCCTGGACTCGAGAACTCGGATGAGCAGTTCTTC. Protein product: CASSYPGLENSDEQFF.